This T cell receptor beta chain is drawn from a study of CD8 T cells in Susac syndrome. A quantity of roughly 0.5 to 1 ug RNA underwent reverse transcription using random hexamers. The immunoSEQ assay covered 54 Vbeta and 13 Jbeta segments for CDR3. From the immunoSEQ multiplex PCR reads, TCRdb called clonotypes with MiXCR, one entry per CDR3 protein. The table includes some 300,000 distinct CDR3 sequences, about 88% detected once. Sequencing targeted TCR beta in T cells from blood (CD8+ and CD4+). The authors negatively isolated CD8+ and CD4+ T cells and FACS-enriched TEMRA cells. The receptor comes from a human donor with multiple sclerosis. Sequenced material: CD8+ T cells from PBMCs.

Here the CDR3 reads CASSPLSGGLAGDYEQYF. The CDR3 DNA sequence: TGTGCCAGCAGCCCCCTCTCAGGGGGTCTAGCGGGGGATTACGAGCAGTACTTC. The V call is TRBV7-2, the J call TRBJ2-7; 10 bases fit TRBD2. CDR1 is SGHTA and CDR2 is FQGNSA in the germline V gene. J gave up 4 bases and V 5 bases, and 17 bases lay outside the gene matches. This CDR3 contains 18 residues.